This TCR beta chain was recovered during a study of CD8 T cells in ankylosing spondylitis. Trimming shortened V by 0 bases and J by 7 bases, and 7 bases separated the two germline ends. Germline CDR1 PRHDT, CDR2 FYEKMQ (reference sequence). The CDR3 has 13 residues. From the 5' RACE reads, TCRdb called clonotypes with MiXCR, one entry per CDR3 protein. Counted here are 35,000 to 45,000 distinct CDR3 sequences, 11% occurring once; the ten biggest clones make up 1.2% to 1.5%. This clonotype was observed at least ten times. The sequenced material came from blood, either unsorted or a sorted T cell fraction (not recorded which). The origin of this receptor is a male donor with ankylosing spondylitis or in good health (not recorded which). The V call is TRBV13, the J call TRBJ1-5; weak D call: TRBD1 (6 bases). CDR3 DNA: TGTGCCAGCAGCTTAGGAAGGGGGCAGCCCCAGCATTTT. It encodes CASSLGRGQPQHF.